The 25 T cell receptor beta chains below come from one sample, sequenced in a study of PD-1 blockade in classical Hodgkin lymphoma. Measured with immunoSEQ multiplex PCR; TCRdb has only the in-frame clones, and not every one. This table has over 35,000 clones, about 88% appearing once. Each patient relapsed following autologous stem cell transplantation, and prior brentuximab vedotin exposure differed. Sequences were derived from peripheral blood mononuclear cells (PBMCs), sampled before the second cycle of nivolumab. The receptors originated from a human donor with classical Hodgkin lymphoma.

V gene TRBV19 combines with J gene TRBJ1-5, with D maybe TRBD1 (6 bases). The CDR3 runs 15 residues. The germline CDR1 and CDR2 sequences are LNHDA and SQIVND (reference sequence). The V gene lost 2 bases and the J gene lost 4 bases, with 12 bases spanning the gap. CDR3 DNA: TGTGCCAGTAGTATATCAGGGACACGGAATCAGCCCCAGCATTTT. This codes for CASSISGTRNQPQHF.

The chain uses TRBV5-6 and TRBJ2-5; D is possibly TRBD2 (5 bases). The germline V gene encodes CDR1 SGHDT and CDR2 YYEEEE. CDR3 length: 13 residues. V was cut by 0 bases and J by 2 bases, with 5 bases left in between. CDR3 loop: CASSLGGQETQYF. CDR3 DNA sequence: TGTGCCAGCAGCTTGGGCGGGCAAGAGACCCAGTACTTC.

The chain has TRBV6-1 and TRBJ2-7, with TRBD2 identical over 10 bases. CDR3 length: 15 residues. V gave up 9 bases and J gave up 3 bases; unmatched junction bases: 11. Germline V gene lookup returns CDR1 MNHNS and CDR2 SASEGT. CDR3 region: CASLSWTSGLYEQYF. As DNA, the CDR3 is TGTGCCAGTTTGAGCTGGACTAGCGGACTCTACGAGCAGTACTTC.

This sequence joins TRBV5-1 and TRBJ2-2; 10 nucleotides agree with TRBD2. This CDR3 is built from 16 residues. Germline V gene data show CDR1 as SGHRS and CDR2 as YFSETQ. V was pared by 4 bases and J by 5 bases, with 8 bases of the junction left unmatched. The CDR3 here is CASSRTSGPRTGELFF. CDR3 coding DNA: TGCGCCAGCAGCCGGACTAGCGGCCCGAGGACCGGGGAGCTGTTTTTT.

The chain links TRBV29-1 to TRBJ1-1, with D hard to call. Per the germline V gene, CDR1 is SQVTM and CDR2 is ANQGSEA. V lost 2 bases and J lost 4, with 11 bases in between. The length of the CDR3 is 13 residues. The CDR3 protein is CSVELREGTEAFF. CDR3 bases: TGCAGCGTTGAATTGCGGGAAGGCACTGAAGCTTTCTTT. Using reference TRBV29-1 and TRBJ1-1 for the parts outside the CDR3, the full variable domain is SAVISQKPSRDICQRGTSLTIQCQVDSQVTMMFWYRQQPGQSLTLIATANQGSEATYESGFVIDKFPISRPNLTFSTLTVSNMSPEDSSIYLCSVELREGTEAFFGQGTRLTVV.

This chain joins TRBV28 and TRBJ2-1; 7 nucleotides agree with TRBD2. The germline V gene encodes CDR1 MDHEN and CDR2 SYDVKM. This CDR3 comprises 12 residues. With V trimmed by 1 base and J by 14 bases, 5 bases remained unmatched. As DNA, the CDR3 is TGTGCCAGCAGTTTATCGGCAGGGAGGGAGTTCTTC. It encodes CASSLSAGREFF.

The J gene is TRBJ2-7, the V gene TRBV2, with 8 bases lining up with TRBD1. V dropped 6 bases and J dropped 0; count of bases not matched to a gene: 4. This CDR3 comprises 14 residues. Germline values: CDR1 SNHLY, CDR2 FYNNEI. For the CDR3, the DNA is TGTGCCAGCAGGGGGGACAGGAGCTCCTACGAGCAGTACTTC. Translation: CASRGDRSSYEQYF.

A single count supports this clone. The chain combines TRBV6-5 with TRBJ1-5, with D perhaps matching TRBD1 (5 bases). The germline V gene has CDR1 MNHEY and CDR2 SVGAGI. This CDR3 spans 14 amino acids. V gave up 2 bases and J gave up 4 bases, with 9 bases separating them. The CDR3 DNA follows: TGTGCCAGCAGTTACGGGGCTGGGAATCAGCCCCAGCATTTT. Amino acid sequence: CASSYGAGNQPQHF.

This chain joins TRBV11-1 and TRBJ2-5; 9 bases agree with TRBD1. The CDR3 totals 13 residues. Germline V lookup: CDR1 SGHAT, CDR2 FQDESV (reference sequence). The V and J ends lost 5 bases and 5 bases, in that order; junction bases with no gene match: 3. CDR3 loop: CASSRDRVETQYF. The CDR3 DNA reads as TGTGCCAGCAGCCGGGACAGGGTGGAGACCCAGTACTTC.

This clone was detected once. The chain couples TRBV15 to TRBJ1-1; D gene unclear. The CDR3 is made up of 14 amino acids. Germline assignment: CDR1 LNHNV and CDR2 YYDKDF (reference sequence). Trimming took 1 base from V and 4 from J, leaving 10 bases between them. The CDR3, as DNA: TGTGCCACCAGCAGAGCCCCCCCATCCACTGAAGCTTTCTTT. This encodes CATSRAPPSTEAFF.

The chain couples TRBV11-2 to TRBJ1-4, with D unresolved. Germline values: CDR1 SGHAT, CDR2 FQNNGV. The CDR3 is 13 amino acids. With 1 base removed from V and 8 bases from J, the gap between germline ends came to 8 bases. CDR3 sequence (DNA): TGTGCCAGCAGCTTAGGGGGAAGGGAAAAACTGTTTTTT. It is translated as CASSLGGREKLFF.

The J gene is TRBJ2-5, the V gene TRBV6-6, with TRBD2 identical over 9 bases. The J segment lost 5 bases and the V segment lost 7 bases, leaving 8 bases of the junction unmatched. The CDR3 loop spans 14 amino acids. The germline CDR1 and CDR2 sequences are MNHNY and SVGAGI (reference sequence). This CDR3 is CASIQSGGLETQYF. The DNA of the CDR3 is TGTGCCAGCATCCAAAGCGGGGGGCTGGAGACCCAGTACTTC.

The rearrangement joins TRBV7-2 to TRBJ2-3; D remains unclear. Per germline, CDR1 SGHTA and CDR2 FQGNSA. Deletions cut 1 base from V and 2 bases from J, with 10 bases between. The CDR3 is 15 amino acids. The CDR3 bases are TGTGCCAGCAGCTTAGACCGAATGAACACAGATACGCAGTATTTT. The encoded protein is CASSLDRMNTDTQYF.

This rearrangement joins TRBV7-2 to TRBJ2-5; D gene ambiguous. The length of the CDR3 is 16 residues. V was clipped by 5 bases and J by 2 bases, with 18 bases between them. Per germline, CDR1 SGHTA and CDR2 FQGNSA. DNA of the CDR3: TGTGCCAGCAGCCTACACTTGGGATTGCCTCAAGAGACCCAGTACTTC. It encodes CASSLHLGLPQETQYF.

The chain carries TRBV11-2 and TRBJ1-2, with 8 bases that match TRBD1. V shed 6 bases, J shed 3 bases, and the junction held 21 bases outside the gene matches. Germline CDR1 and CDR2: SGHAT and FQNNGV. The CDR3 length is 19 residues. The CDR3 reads CASRRGRLIPGQVYYGYTF. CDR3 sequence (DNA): TGTGCCAGCAGGCGAGGGAGGCTAATTCCGGGACAGGTTTACTATGGCTACACCTTC.

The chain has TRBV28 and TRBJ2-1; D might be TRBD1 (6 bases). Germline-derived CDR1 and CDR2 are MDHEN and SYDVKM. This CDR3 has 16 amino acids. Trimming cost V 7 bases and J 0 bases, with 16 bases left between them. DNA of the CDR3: TGTGCCAGCAACGACCTCGGACAGAGCTCCTACAATGAGCAGTTCTTC. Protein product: CASNDLGQSSYNEQFF.

CDR3 residues: CASSIRGGRDTQYF. CDR3 DNA sequence: TGTGCCAGCAGCATCCGGGGGGGGAGGGATACGCAGTATTTT. The V and J genes are TRBV7-2 and TRBJ2-3, with 8 bases that match TRBD2. V shed 5 bases, J shed 6 bases, and the junction held 7 bases outside the gene matches. The germline CDR1 and CDR2 sequences are SGHTA and FQGNSA. The CDR3 loop spans 14 amino acids.

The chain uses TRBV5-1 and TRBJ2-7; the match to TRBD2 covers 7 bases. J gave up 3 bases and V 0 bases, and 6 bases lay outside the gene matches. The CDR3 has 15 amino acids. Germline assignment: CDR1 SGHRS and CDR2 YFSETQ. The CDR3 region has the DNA TGCGCCAGCAGCTTGGGAGGTCCTAGCGGCTACGAGCAGTACTTC. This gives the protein CASSLGGPSGYEQYF.

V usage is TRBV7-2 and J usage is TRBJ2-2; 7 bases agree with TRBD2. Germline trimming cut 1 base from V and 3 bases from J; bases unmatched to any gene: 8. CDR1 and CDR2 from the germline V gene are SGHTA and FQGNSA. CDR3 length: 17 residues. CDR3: CASSLGLAGVHTGELFF. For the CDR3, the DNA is TGTGCCAGCAGCTTAGGTTTGGCGGGGGTTCACACCGGGGAGCTGTTTTTT. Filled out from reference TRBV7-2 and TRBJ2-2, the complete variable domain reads GAGVSQSPSNKVTEKGKDVELRCDPISGHTALYWYRQSLGQGLEFLIYFQGNSAPDKSGLPSDRFSAERTGGSVSTLTIQRTQQEDSAVYLCASSLGLAGVHTGELFFGEGSRLTVL.

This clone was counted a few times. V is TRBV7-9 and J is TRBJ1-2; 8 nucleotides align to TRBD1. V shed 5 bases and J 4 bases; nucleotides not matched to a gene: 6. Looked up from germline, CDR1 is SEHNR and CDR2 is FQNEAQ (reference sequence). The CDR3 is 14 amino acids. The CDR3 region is CASSVQGGIYGYTF. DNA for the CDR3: TGTGCCAGCAGCGTACAGGGGGGGATCTATGGCTACACCTTC.

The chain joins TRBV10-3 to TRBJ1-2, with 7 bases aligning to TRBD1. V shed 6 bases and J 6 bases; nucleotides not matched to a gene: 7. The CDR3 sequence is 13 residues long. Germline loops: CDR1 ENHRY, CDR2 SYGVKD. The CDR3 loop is CAIRGTEKDGYTF. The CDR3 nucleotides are TGTGCCATCAGGGGGACAGAGAAAGATGGCTACACCTTC.

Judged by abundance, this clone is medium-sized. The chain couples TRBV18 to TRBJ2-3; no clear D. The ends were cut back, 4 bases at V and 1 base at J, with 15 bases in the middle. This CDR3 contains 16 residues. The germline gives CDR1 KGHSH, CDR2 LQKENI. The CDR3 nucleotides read TGTGCCAGCTCACTATCAATAGCCCTGGGCACAGATACGCAGTATTTT. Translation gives CASSLSIALGTDTQYF.

CDR3: CASSPPFDSYEQYF. The CDR3 region has the DNA TGTGCCAGCTCACCACCCTTCGATTCCTACGAGCAGTACTTC. This chain links TRBV18 with TRBJ2-7; no definite D call. This CDR3 has 14 amino acids. Looked up from germline, CDR1 is KGHSH and CDR2 is LQKENI. The germline V and J ends were trimmed by 0 bases and 1 base, with 7 bases remaining between them.

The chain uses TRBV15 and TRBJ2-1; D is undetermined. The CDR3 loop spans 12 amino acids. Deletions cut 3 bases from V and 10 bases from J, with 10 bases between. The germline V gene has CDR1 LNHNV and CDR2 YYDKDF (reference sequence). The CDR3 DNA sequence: TGTGCCACCAGCAGTTTGGTGGGGGAGCAGTTCTTC. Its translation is CATSSLVGEQFF.

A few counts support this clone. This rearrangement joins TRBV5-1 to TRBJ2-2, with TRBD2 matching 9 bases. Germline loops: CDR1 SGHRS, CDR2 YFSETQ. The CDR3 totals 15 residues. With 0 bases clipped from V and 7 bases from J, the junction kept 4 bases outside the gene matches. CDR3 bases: TGCGCCAGCAGCTTGGATAGCGGGAGTTACGGGGAGCTGTTTTTT. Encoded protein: CASSLDSGSYGELFF.